Listed below are T cell receptor beta chains from one sample, sequenced in a study of blood T cell repertoires in COVID-19. Profiling relied on immunoSEQ multiplex PCR, and the TCRdb table lists in-frame clones only, not all of them. This sample has about 74,000 clones, with around 85% found just once. Source material: peripheral blood. These receptors came from a man aged 45 to 65 with acute or convalescent COVID-19. The CDR3 runs from the conserved cysteine through the conserved F or W. The D gene is left open where the match is weak. Clone size, where shown, is once, few, many, or a class for clones that have expanded.

j_gene,v_gene,abundance,d_gene,CDR3nt,CDR3aa
TRBJ1-4,TRBV27,once,.,TGTGCCAGCAGTTTATCGGGTAGGGGGGGAGCAACTAATGAAAAACTGTTTTTT,CASSLSGRGGATNEKLFF
TRBJ1-1,TRBV5-1,once,.,TGCGCCAGCAGCCCTAGCTCGTCGAACACTGAAGCTTTCTTT,CASSPSSSNTEAFF
TRBJ1-2,TRBV5-6,.,TRBD1,TGTGCCAGCAGCCCAGGGGGAACCTATGGCTACACCTTC,CASSPGGTYGYTF
TRBJ2-1,TRBV4-1,.,.,TGCGCCAGCAGCGAATGGGGCCTTTACAATGAGCAGTTCTTC,CASSEWGLYNEQFF
TRBJ2-1,TRBV5-1,.,TRBD1,TGCGCCAGCAGCTTTCCTCTCGACAGGGCATACAATGAGCAGTTCTTC,CASSFPLDRAYNEQFF
TRBJ2-5,TRBV7-8,.,TRBD2,TGTGCCAGCAGCTTAGTGGGGGAGGGGCTCCAAGAGACCCAGTACTTC,CASSLVGEGLQETQYF
TRBJ2-7,TRBV6-2/TRBV6-3,.,TRBD1,TGTGCCAGCAGCCCTACCCGACCGGGACAGGGGGCTTACGAGCAGTACTTC,CASSPTRPGQGAYEQYF
TRBJ1-1,TRBV5-1,.,.,TGCGCCAGCAGCTTGTCGGGACAGAACACTGAAGCTTTCTTT,CASSLSGQNTEAFF
TRBJ1-6,TRBV6-6,.,.,TGTGCCAGCAGTTACTCTGAGAACGTCCTGAATTCACCCCTCCACTTT,CASSYSENVLNSPLHF
TRBJ1-1,TRBV29-1,.,.,TGCAGCGTTGAACCCAGTGGGCAGGCTTTCTTT,CSVEPSGQAFF
TRBJ1-1,TRBV10-2,.,TRBD1,TGCGCCAGCAGTGAGTCAGGGGACAGGGGTTCGGCGGGAGCTTTCTTT,CASSESGDRGSAGAFF
TRBJ2-2,TRBV9,.,.,TGTGCCAGCAGCGTAGACTCTCGCCCTGCGAACACCGGGGAGCTGTTTTTT,CASSVDSRPANTGELFF
TRBJ2-5,TRBV15,.,TRBD2,TGTGCCACCAGCAGAGGTTATAGCGGGGACGCACGGGAGACCCAGTACTTC,CATSRGYSGDARETQYF
TRBJ2-7,TRBV20-1,.,TRBD2,TGCAGTGCCAGTCCGGGACTAGCGGGGGGGACATCCTACGAGCAGTACTTC,CSASPGLAGGTSYEQYF
TRBJ2-5,TRBV19,.,.,TGTGCCAGTAGTATCCGCCGGGGGGAGACCCAGTACTTC,CASSIRRGETQYF
TRBJ2-2,TRBV4-2,.,.,TGTGCCAGCAGCCAAGGGTTGTCGAGAGCGAACACCGGGGAGCTGTTTTTT,CASSQGLSRANTGELFF
TRBJ2-3,TRBV5-6,.,TRBD1,TGTGCCAGGGACCCCGAGGGACAGATGAGGACAGATACGCAGTATTTT,CARDPEGQMRTDTQYF
TRBJ2-5,TRBV5-1,.,TRBD2,TGCGCCAGCAGCTCGACTAGCGGGGACAAGACCCAGTACTTC,CASSSTSGDKTQYF
TRBJ1-3,TRBV27,few,.,TGTGCCAGCCCTCCGGCGAGAGGGAACTCTGGAAACACCATATATTTT,CASPPARGNSGNTIYF
TRBJ2-1,TRBV5-1,.,TRBD2,TGCGCCAGCAGCCGAACTCCTAGGGCGGGGGGGCCTGGTGAGCAGTTCTTC,CASSRTPRAGGPGEQFF
TRBJ1-4,TRBV27,.,TRBD1,TGTGCCAGCAGTCAATCCCGGGGGACAGAAACAACTAATGAAAAACTGTTTTTT,CASSQSRGTETTNEKLFF
TRBJ2-1,TRBV10-1,.,TRBD1,TGCGCCAGCAGTGAGTATCTACAGGGGTCCTACAATGAGCAGTTCTTC,CASSEYLQGSYNEQFF
TRBJ2-1,TRBV2,.,.,TGTGCCAGCAGTGAAATGGGGGCAAGCTCCTACAATGAGCAGTTCTTC,CASSEMGASSYNEQFF
TRBJ2-3,TRBV9,.,TRBD2,TGTGCCAGCAGCCCAATGAGCGGGGGCGGCGGAGATACGCAGTATTTT,CASSPMSGGGGDTQYF
TRBJ1-6,TRBV9,.,TRBD1,TGTGCCAGCAGCGCCGGGACAGTGAATTCACCCCTCCACTTT,CASSAGTVNSPLHF
TRBJ1-4,TRBV7-6,.,.,TGTGCCAGCAGCTTAGTGGGAGGATTAGGTGAAAAACTGTTTTTT,CASSLVGGLGEKLFF